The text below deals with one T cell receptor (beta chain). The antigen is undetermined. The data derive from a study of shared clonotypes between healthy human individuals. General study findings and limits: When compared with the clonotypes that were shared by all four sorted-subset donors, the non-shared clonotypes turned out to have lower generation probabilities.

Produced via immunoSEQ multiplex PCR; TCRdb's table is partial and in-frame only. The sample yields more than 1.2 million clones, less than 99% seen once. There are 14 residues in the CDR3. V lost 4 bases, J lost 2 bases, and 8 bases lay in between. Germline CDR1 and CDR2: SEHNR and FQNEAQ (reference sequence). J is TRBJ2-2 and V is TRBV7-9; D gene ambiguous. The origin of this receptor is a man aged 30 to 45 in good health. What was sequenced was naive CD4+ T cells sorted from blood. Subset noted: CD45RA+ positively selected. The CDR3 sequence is CASSSRFNTGELFF. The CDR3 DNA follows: TGTGCCAGCAGCTCACGGTTCAACACCGGGGAGCTGTTTTTT.